This TCR beta chain is drawn from a study of T cell responses to AZD1222 COVID-19 vaccine. On this clone itself: Its antigen is currently unknown.

Whole-study findings and limits: Across spike, vaccine-associated CD4 TCRs were found, dominant at 160-218 and 743-854. Most donors were white British, females outnumbered males, and clonal diversity was possibly underestimated.

CDR3 size: 11 residues. The germline V and J ends were trimmed by 4 bases and 9 bases, with 8 bases remaining between them. CDR1 and CDR2 from the germline V gene are SGHDT and YYEEEE. Sequencing used immunoSEQ multiplex PCR; TCRdb keeps in-frame clones, though not all of them. The sample contains 130,000 to 150,000 clones, roughly 92% of which appear only once. The rearrangement links TRBV5-6 to TRBJ2-1; TRBD2 might be the D (5 bases). The TCR was taken from an adult in good health. Sequencing was performed on peripheral blood, taken on day 0 of AZD1222 vaccination. CDR3 nucleotide sequence: TGTGCCAGCAGCCGAGGGATTGAGCAGTTCTTC. Its protein product is CASSRGIEQFF.